The next 16 T cell receptor beta chains were all read from a single sample in a study of identical twins. Each CDR3 protein is one row after TCRdb ran MiXCR on the 5' RACE reads. The table records some 570,000 distinct CDR3 sequences, around 24% of them present only once. The data were also submitted as part of a second study, on yellow fever vaccine responses in identical twins.

The sequencing input was CD4+ T cells sorted from blood. The receptors here all came from a woman between 18 and 29 years old in good health.

This chain uses TRBV7-7 with TRBJ2-1; D remains ambiguous. The length of the CDR3 is 13 residues. The V end lost 5 bases, the J end lost 7 bases, and 12 bases lay between the germline ends. The germline CDR1 and CDR2 sequences are SSHAT and FNYEAQ (reference sequence). The CDR3 nucleotides read TGTGCCAGCAGCCCAGCACCCCGGAATGAGCAGTTCTTC. Encoded protein: CASSPAPRNEQFF. The complete variable domain, with remaining parts taken from reference TRBV7-7 and TRBJ2-1, reads GAGVSQSPRYKVTKRGQDVTLRCDPISSHATLYWYQQALGQGPEFLTYFNYEAQPDKSGLPSDRFSAERPEGSISTLTIQRTEQRDSAMYRCASSPAPRNEQFFGPGTRLTVL.

The chain uses TRBV9 and TRBJ2-1; TRBD1 matches 7 bases. The CDR3 is made up of 14 amino acids. V dropped 7 bases and J dropped 7; count of bases not matched to a gene: 11. Germline V gene sequence: CDR1 SGDLS, CDR2 YYNGEE. CDR3 nucleotides: TGTGCCAGCGGAATATGGGACAGTCAAAATGAGCAGTTCTTC. Residues: CASGIWDSQNEQFF. Full variable domain (rest looked up from reference TRBV9 and TRBJ2-1): DSGVTQTPKHLITATGQRVTLRCSPRSGDLSVYWYQQSLDQGLQFLIQYYNGEERAKGNILERFSAQQFPDLHSELNLSSLELGDSALYFCASGIWDSQNEQFFGPGTRLTVL.

This clonotype was seen a few times. The rearrangement links TRBV3-1 to TRBJ2-7; D possibly corresponds to TRBD1 (8 bases). The germline V gene encodes CDR1 LGHDT and CDR2 YNNKEL (reference sequence). V lost 4 bases, J lost 4 bases, and 17 bases lay in between. The CDR3 covers 15 residues. CDR3 residues: CASSRGQGLLYEQYF. The CDR3, as DNA: TGTGCCAGCAGCCGCGGACAGGGACTACTTTACGAGCAGTACTTC.

The V gene is TRBV4-1, the J gene TRBJ1-1; D remains ambiguous. This CDR3 is built from 19 residues. V lost 0 bases and J lost 0, with 20 bases in between. Germline V gives CDR1 MGHRA, CDR2 YSYEKL. CDR3 in amino acids: CASSQDPTYRQTMNTEAFF. DNA of the CDR3: TGCGCCAGCAGCCAAGATCCAACCTACCGGCAGACCATGAACACTGAAGCTTTCTTT.

This clonotype has just a few counts. The V gene is TRBV7-8, the J gene TRBJ2-5; D is perhaps TRBD1 (5 bases). Germline V CDR1 and CDR2: SGHVS, FQNEAQ. This CDR3 has 20 amino acids. Trimming stripped 4 bases from V and 0 bases from J, with 27 bases between. CDR3 residues: CASSSSPAGPVFPYQETQYF. CDR3 nucleotide sequence: TGTGCCAGCAGCTCCTCCCCGGCAGGGCCCGTCTTTCCGTACCAAGAGACCCAGTACTTC.

This clonotype has a handful of counts. V is TRBV7-8 and J is TRBJ1-3; no clear D. The CDR3 is 17 residues long. Germline loops: CDR1 SGHVS, CDR2 FQNEAQ. The V end was cut by 3 bases, the J end by 0 bases, with 15 bases between. CDR3 DNA: TGTGCCAGCAGCTTGGTGTTTTCGTCGAGCTCTGGAAACACCATATATTTT. It translates to CASSLVFSSSSGNTIYF. Full variable domain (rest looked up from reference TRBV7-8 and TRBJ1-3): GAGVSQSPRYKVAKRGQDVALRCDPISGHVSLFWYQQALGQGPEFLTYFQNEAQLDKSGLPSDRFFAERPEGSVSTLKIQRTQQEDSAVYLCASSLVFSSSSGNTIYFGEGSWLTVV.

This clonotype was seen a few times. The gene calls are TRBV20-1 and TRBJ2-3; 7 bases map to TRBD2. CDR3 length: 14 amino acids. Germline CDR1 is DFQATT and CDR2 is SNEGSKA (reference sequence). Germline trimming cut 5 bases from V and 2 bases from J; bases unmatched to any gene: 7. The CDR3 loop reads CSACPGTNTDTQYF. The DNA of the CDR3 is TGCAGTGCTTGCCCAGGGACTAACACAGATACGCAGTATTTT.

This clonotype was found a few times. This chain connects TRBV6-1 to TRBJ1-2, with TRBD1 matching 7 bases. Germline assignment: CDR1 MNHNS and CDR2 SASEGT. This CDR3 is built from 15 residues. J lost 3 bases, V lost 6 bases, and 10 bases had no gene match. CDR3 nucleotides: TGTGCCAGCAGAACCTTTGCTCAGGGGGACTATGGCTACACCTTC. Its protein is CASRTFAQGDYGYTF.

The table lists this clonotype with a few counts. The CDR3 sequence is CASSYGGNNEQFF. The CDR3 DNA reads TGTGCCAGCAGTTACGGGGGGAACAATGAGCAGTTCTTC. The chain is built from TRBV6-5 and TRBJ2-1; D is perhaps TRBD2 (6 bases). The germline gives CDR1 MNHEY, CDR2 SVGAGI. Trimming removed 2 bases from V and 5 bases from J, with 7 bases in between. The CDR3 covers 13 residues.

Ten or more counts support this clonotype. The genes are TRBV7-2 and TRBJ1-4; 9 nucleotides match TRBD1. The germline V gene encodes CDR1 SGHTA and CDR2 FQGNSA. After removal of 5 bases from V and 8 bases from J, the junction contained 6 bases not matched to a gene. The CDR3 extends over 14 amino acids. CDR3 in DNA: TGTGCCAGCAGCCCGACAGGGGGTTGGGAAAAACTGTTTTTT. Amino acid sequence: CASSPTGGWEKLFF.

The J gene is TRBJ2-3, the V gene TRBV25-1, with D perhaps matching TRBD1 (5 bases). Trimming stripped 5 bases from V and 0 bases from J, with 12 bases between. CDR3 length: 15 amino acids. The germline gives CDR1 MGHDK, CDR2 SYGVNS. The chain's CDR3 is CASSFRERSTDTQYF. CDR3 in DNA: TGTGCCAGCAGTTTCAGGGAACGGAGCACAGATACGCAGTATTTT.

The chain has TRBV9 and TRBJ2-2; D ambiguous. The V gene's germline CDR1 is SGDLS and CDR2 YYNGEE. The CDR3 runs 13 residues. V shed 0 bases and J shed 2 bases, with 2 bases lying between them. The CDR3 coding sequence is TGTGCCAGCAGCGTAGGAAACACCGGGGAGCTGTTTTTT. The encoded protein is CASSVGNTGELFF. Combining the CDR3 with reference TRBV9 and TRBJ2-2 gives the whole variable domain DSGVTQTPKHLITATGQRVTLRCSPRSGDLSVYWYQQSLDQGLQFLIQYYNGEERAKGNILERFSAQQFPDLHSELNLSSLELGDSALYFCASSVGNTGELFFGEGSRLTVL.

J is TRBJ1-1 and V is TRBV5-1; 8 bases map to TRBD1. The CDR3 extends over 11 amino acids. The J segment lost 9 bases and the V segment lost 7 bases, leaving 5 bases of the junction unmatched. CDR1 SGHRS and CDR2 YFSETQ come from the germline V gene. CDR3 DNA sequence: TGCGCCAGCTTTACAGGGGGTAAAGCTTTCTTT. Amino acids: CASFTGGKAFF.

This clonotype was seen once. The CDR3 sequence: CAISDSGRGNTGELFF. CDR3 nucleotide sequence: TGTGCCATCAGTGATTCGGGCAGGGGGAACACCGGGGAGCTGTTTTTT. The chain uses TRBV10-3 and TRBJ2-2, with D possibly TRBD1 on 6 matching bases. The V end was cut by 3 bases, the J end by 1 base, with 12 bases between. CDR1 and CDR2 (germline): ENHRY, SYGVKD. This CDR3 contains 16 residues.

CDR3 region: CASSQDPRGVGTYNEQFF. The CDR3, as DNA: TGCGCCAGCAGCCAAGACCCCCGTGGGGTTGGGACCTACAATGAGCAGTTCTTC. V usage is TRBV4-1 and J usage is TRBJ2-1; D call uncertain. V was trimmed by 0 bases and J by 2 bases, leaving 17 bases between them. CDR1 is MGHRA, CDR2 YSYEKL, per germline. The CDR3 totals 18 residues.

This clonotype was recorded a few times. This rearrangement joins TRBV5-1 to TRBJ1-3; no clear D. The germline V gene has CDR1 SGHRS and CDR2 YFSETQ. Trimming stripped 0 bases from V and 9 bases from J, with 10 bases between. CDR3 length equals 13 residues. CDR3 DNA: TGCGCCAGCAGCTTGGACTACCGGGGCACCATATATTTT. Translating gives CASSLDYRGTIYF.